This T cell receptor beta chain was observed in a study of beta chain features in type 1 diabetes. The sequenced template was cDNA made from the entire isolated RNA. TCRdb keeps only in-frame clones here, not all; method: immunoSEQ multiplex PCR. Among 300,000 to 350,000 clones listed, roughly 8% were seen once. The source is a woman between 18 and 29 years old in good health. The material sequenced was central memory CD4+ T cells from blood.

CDR3 bases: TGTGCCAGCAGCAGGGACGCAGGTAATCAGCCCCAGCATTTT. Its translation: CASSRDAGNQPQHF. The chain uses TRBV6-5 and TRBJ1-5; possible D gene TRBD1, 5 bases. V shed 6 bases and J shed 4 bases, with 13 bases lying between them. CDR1 is MNHEY and CDR2 is SVGAGI in the germline V gene. The CDR3 runs 14 residues.